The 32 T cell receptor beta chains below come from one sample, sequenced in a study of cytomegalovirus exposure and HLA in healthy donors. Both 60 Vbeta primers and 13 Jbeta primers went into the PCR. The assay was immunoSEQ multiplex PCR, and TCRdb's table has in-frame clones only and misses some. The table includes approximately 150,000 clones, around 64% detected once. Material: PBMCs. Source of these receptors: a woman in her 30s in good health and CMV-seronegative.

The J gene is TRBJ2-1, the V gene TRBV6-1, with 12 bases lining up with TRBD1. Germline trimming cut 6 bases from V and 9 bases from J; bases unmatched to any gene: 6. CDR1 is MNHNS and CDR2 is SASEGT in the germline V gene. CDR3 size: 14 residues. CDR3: CASSQGTGGGEQFF. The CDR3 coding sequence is TGTGCCAGCAGCCAAGGGACAGGGGGCGGTGAGCAGTTCTTC.

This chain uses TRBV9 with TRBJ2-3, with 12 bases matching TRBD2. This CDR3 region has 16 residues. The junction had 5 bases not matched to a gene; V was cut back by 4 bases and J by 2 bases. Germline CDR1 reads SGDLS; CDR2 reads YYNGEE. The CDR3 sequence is CASSPGLAGFTDTQYF. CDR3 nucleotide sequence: TGTGCCAGCAGCCCGGGACTAGCGGGCTTCACAGATACGCAGTATTTT.

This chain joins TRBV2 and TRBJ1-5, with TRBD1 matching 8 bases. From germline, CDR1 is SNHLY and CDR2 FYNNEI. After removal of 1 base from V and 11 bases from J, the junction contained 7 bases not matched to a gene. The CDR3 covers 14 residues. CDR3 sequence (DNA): TGTGCCAGCAGTGAAGACAGGGGGGGGAGGGCCCAGCATTTT. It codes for CASSEDRGGRAQHF.

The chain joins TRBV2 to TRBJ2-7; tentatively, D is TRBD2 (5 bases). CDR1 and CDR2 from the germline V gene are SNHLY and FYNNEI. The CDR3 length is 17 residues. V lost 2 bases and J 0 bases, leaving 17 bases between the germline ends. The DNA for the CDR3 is TGTGCCAGCAGTGAAACCTTTCCTGAGGGCCTCTCCTACGAGCAGTACTTC. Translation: CASSETFPEGLSYEQYF.

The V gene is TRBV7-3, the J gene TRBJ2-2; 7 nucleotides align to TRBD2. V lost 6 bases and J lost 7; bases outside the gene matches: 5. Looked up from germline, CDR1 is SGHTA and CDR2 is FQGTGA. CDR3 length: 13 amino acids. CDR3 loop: CASRLLAIGELFF. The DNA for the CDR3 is TGTGCCAGCAGGTTACTAGCGATCGGGGAGCTGTTTTTT.

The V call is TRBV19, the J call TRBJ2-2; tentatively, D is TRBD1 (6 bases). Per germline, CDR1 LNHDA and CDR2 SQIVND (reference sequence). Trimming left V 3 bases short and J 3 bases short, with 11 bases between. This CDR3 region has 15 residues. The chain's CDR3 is CASSIRDTYTGELFF. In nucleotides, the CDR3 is TGTGCCAGTAGTATTAGGGACACCTACACCGGGGAGCTGTTTTTT.

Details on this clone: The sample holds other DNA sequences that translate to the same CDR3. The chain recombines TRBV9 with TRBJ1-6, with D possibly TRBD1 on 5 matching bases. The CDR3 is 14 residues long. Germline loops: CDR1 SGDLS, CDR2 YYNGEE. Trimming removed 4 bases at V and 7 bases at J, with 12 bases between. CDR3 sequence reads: CASSPTVSNSPLHF. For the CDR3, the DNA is TGTGCCAGCAGCCCGACAGTTTCCAATTCACCCCTCCACTTT.

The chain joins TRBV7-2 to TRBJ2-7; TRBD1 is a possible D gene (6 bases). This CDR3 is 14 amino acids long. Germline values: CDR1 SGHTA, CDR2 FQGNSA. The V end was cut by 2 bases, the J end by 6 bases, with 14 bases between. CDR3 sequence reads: CASSLQSGVGEQYF. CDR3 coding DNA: TGTGCCAGCAGCTTACAGTCAGGGGTCGGCGAGCAGTACTTC.

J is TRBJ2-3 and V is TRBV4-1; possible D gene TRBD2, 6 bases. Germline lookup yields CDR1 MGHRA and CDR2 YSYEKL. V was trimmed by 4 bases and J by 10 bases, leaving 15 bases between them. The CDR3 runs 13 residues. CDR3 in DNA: TGCGCCAGCAGCCCTCAGTGGAGGGTTGCGCAGTATTTT. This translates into CASSPQWRVAQYF.

The CDR3 sequence is CASSENGAYEQYF. The CDR3 DNA is TGTGCCAGCAGTGAGAACGGAGCCTACGAGCAGTACTTC. This chain connects TRBV2 to TRBJ2-7, with no clear D. The CDR3 totals 13 residues. V was pared by 3 bases and J by 2 bases, with 8 bases between. Germline loops: CDR1 SNHLY, CDR2 FYNNEI.

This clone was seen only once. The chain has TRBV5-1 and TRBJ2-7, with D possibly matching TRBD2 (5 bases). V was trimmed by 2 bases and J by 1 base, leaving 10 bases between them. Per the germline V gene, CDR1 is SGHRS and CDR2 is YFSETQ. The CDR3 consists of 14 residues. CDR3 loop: CASSFGLASYEQYF. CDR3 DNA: TGCGCCAGCAGCTTCGGGCTAGCATCCTACGAGCAGTACTTC.

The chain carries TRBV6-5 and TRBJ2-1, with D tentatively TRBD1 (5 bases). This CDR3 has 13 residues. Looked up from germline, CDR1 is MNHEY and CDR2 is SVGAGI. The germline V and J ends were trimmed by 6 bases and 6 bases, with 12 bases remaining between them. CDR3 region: CASRRTRFNEQFF. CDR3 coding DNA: TGTGCCAGCAGGAGGACACGTTTCAATGAGCAGTTCTTC.

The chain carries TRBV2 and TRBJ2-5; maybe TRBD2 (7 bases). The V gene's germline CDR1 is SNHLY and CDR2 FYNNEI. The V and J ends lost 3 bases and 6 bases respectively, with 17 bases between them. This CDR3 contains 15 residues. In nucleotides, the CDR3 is TGTGCCAGCAGTGACGATGCGGGGGCCTCACAGACCCAGTACTTC. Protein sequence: CASSDDAGASQTQYF.

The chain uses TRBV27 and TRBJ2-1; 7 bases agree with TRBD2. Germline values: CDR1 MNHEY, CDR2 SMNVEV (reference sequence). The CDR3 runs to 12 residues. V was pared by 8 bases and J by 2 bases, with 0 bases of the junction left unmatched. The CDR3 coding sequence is TGTGCCAGCGGGAGGGCCTACAATGAGCAGTTCTTC. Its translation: CASGRAYNEQFF.

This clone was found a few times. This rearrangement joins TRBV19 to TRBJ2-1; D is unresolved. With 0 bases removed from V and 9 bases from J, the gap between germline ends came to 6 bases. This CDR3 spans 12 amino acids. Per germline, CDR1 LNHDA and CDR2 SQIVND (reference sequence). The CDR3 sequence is CASSIDAVEQFF. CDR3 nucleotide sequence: TGTGCCAGTAGTATAGATGCGGTTGAGCAGTTCTTC.

DNA for the CDR3: TGTGCCAGCAGTCCGTGGGACAGGGCCGATTCACCCCTCCACTTT. Its protein product is CASSPWDRADSPLHF. The chain has TRBV28 and TRBJ1-6; 9 bases line up with TRBD1. This CDR3 has 15 amino acids. The germline V gene encodes CDR1 MDHEN and CDR2 SYDVKM. V was pared by 5 bases and J by 8 bases, with 7 bases of the junction left unmatched. The full variable domain, completed using reference TRBV28 and TRBJ1-6, is DVKVTQSSRYLVKRTGEKVFLECVQDMDHENMFWYRQDPGLGLRLIYFSYDVKMKEKGDIPEGYSVSREKKERFSLILESASTNQTSMYLCASSPWDRADSPLHFGNGTRLTVT.

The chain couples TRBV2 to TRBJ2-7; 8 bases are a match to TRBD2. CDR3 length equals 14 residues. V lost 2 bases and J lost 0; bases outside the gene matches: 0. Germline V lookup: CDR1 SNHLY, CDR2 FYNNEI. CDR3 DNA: TGTGCCAGCAGTGAACTAGCGGGCTCCTACGAGCAGTACTTC. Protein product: CASSELAGSYEQYF. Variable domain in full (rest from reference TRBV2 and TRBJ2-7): EPEVTQTPSHQVTQMGQEVILRCVPISNHLYFYWYRQILGQKVEFLVSFYNNEISEKSEIFDDQFSVERPDGSNFTLKIRSTKLEDSAMYFCASSELAGSYEQYFGPGTRLTVT.

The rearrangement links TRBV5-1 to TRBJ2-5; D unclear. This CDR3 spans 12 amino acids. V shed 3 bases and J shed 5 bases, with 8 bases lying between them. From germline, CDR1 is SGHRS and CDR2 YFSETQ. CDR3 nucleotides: TGCGCCAGCAGCTCAAACGGGGAGACCCAGTACTTC. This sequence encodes CASSSNGETQYF.

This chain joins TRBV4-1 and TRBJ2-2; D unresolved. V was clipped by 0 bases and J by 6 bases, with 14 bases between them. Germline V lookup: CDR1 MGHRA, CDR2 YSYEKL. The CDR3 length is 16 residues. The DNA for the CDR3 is TGCGCCAGCAGCCAAGAATGGGCCAGGAAGTCCGGGGAGCTGTTTTTT. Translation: CASSQEWARKSGELFF.

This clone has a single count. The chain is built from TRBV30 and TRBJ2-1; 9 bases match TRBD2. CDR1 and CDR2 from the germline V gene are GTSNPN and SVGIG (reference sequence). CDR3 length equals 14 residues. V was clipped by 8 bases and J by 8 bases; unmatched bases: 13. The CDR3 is CAISGGRWVDEQFF. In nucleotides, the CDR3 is TGTGCCATTAGCGGGGGCCGGTGGGTGGATGAGCAGTTCTTC.

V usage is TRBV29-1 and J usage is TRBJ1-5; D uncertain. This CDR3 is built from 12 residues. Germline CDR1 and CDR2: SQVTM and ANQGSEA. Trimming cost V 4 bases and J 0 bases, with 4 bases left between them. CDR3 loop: CSVASSNQPQHF. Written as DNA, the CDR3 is TGCAGCGTTGCCAGTAGCAATCAGCCCCAGCATTTT.

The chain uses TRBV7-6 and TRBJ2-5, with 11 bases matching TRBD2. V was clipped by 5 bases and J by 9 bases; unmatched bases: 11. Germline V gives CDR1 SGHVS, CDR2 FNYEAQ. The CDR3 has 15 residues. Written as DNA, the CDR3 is TGTGCCAGCAGCCCCGGGACTAGCGGAGTAGCGTCCCAGTACTTC. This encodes CASSPGTSGVASQYF.

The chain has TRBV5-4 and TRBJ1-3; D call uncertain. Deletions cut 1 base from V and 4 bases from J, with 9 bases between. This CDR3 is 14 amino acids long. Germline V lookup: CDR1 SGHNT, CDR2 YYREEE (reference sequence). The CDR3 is CASSLWAAGNTIYF. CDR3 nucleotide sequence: TGTGCCAGCAGCTTGTGGGCCGCCGGAAACACCATATATTTT.

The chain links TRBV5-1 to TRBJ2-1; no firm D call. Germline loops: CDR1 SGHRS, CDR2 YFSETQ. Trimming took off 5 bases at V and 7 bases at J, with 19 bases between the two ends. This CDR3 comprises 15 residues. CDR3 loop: CASRISQSIGNEQFF. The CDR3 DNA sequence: TGCGCCAGCAGAATCTCGCAGTCTATCGGGAATGAGCAGTTCTTC.

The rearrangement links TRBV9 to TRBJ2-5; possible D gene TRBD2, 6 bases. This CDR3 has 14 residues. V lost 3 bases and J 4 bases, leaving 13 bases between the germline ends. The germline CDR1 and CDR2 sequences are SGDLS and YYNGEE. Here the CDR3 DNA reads TGTGCCAGCAGCGCTACCGGGACTGCAGAGACCCAGTACTTC. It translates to CASSATGTAETQYF.

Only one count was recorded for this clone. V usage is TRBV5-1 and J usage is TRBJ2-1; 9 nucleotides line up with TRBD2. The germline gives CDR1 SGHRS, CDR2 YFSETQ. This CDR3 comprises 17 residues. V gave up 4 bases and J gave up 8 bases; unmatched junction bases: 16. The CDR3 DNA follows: TGCGCCAGCAGCCACGTCTTTGCGGGAGGGCCGGTCGATGAGCAGTTCTTC. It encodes CASSHVFAGGPVDEQFF.

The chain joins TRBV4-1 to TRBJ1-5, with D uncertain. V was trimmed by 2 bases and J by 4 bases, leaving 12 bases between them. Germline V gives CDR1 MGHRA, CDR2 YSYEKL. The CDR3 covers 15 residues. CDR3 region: CASSQRRGENQPQHF. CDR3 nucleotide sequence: TGCGCCAGCAGCCAACGACGGGGAGAAAATCAGCCCCAGCATTTT.

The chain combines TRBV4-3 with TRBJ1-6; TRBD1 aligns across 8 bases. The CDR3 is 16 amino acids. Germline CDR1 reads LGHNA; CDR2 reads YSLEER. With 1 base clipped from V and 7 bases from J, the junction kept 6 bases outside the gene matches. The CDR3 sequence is CASSQVPRQGNSPLHF. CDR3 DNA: TGCGCCAGCAGCCAAGTTCCCAGACAGGGGAATTCACCCCTCCACTTT.

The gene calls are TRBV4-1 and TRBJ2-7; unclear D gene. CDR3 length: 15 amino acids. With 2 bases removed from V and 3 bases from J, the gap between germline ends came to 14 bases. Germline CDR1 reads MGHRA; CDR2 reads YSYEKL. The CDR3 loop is CASSQYDTHGYEQYF. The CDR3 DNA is TGCGCCAGCAGCCAATACGACACCCACGGCTACGAGCAGTACTTC.

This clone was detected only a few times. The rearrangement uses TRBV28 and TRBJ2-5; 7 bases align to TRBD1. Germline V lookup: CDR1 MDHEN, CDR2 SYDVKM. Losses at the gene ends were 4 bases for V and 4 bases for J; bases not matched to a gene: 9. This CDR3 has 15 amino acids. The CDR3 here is CASSSPTGVRETQYF. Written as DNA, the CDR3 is TGTGCCAGCAGTTCGCCAACAGGGGTGCGAGAGACCCAGTACTTC.

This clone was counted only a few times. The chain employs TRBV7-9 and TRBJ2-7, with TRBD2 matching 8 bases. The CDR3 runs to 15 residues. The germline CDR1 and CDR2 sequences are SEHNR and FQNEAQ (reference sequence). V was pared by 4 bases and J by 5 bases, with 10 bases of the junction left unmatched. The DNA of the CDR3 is TGTGCCAGCAGCTCAGGGGCGGGGGGTTCGAACGAGCAGTACTTC. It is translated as CASSSGAGGSNEQYF.

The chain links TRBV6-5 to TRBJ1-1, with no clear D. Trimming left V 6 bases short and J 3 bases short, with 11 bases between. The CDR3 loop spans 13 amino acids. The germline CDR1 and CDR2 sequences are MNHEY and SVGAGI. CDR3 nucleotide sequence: TGTGCCAGCAGGAAATGGGAGTACACTGAAGCTTTCTTT. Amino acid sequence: CASRKWEYTEAFF.